This T cell receptor beta chain was found in a study of identical twins. This clonotype turned up a few times. One entry per CDR3 protein, called by TCRdb with MiXCR from the 5' RACE reads. The sample shows roughly 720,000 distinct CDR3 sequences, about 18% of them seen only once. Losses at the gene ends were 4 bases for V and 5 bases for J; bases not matched to a gene: 12. CDR3 length: 17 residues. Germline lookup yields CDR1 LGHDT and CDR2 YNNKEL (reference sequence). These data were likewise used in another study, on T cells expressing NK-cell markers.

Sequencing was carried out using PBMCs. The chain joins TRBV3-1 to TRBJ2-2; 8 bases line up with TRBD2. The sequence was collected from a woman younger than 30 in good health. CDR3 sequence: CASSRPRSGSGTGELFF. CDR3 sequence (DNA): TGTGCCAGCAGCCGGCCCCGAAGCGGGAGTGGGACCGGGGAGCTGTTTTTT.